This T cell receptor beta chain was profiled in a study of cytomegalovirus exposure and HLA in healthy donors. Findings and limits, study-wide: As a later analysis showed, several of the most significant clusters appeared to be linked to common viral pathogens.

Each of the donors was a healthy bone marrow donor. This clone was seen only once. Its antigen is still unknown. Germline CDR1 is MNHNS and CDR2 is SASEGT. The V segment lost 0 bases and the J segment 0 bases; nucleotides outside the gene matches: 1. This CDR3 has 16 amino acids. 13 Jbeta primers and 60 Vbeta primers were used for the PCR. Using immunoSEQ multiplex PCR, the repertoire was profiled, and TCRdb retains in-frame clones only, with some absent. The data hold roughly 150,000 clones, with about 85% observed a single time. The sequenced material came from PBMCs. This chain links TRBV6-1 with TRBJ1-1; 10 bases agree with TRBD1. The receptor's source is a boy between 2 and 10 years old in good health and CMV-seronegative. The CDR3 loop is CASSEAGTGVNTEAFF. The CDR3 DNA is TGTGCCAGCAGTGAAGCGGGGACAGGGGTGAACACTGAAGCTTTCTTT.